The TCR beta chain under discussion was sequenced for a study of OX40 agonist ivuxolimab in advanced cancers. Looking at the study overall: Ivuxolimab, an agonistic anti-OX40 (CD134) antibody, was given to patients. Prior therapy, whether anti-PD-1, anti-PD-L1 or anti-CTLA-4, was allowed, and about 39% had some. Hepatocellular carcinoma, melanoma, renal cell or head and neck cancer occurred in dose-escalation patients. Study-level points and caveats: CD8+ T cells averaged more expanded clones than CD4+.

CDR3 length equals 14 residues. Germline lookup yields CDR1 SSHAT and CDR2 FNYEAQ (reference sequence). V dropped 1 base and J dropped 6; count of bases not matched to a gene: 3. TCRdb keeps only in-frame clones here, not all; method: immunoSEQ multiplex PCR. The sample lists about 49,000 clones, about four fifths seen once, with 6% to 7.5% in the top ten. Concerning this clone: The antigen is not known.

This rearrangement joins TRBV7-7 to TRBJ1-1; 9 positions match TRBD1. The sample was CD4+ or CD8+ T cells sorted from blood, taken in a trial of the OX40 agonist ivuxolimab. The source is an adult with an advanced solid tumor such as melanoma, head and neck, liver or kidney cancer. The CDR3 DNA sequence: TGTGCCAGCAGCTTAGTGGGACAGGGTTCTGAAGCTTTCTTT. Protein product: CASSLVGQGSEAFF. Variable domain in full (rest from reference TRBV7-7 and TRBJ1-1): GAGVSQSPRYKVTKRGQDVTLRCDPISSHATLYWYQQALGQGPEFLTYFNYEAQPDKSGLPSDRFSAERPEGSISTLTIQRTEQRDSAMYRCASSLVGQGSEAFFGQGTRLTVV.